The sequence of this T cell receptor beta chain was determined in a study of post-analysis software for immune sequencing data. Study background: The disease courses spanned relapsing-remitting, secondary progressive and progressive-relapsing forms of multiple sclerosis. Whole-study results and caveats: With F measure, samples from one preparation batch clustered together strongly. Four or five TRBV segments were more frequent in patients than controls; TRBV5-6, TRBV5-1 and TRBV20-1 belonged to this group. Comparison with controls showed significantly lower normalized Chao1 diversity in multiple sclerosis patients.

Each TCR beta cDNA library carried unique molecular identifiers. Input populations of about 1 to 11 million T cells gave rise to approximately 500,000 cDNA molecules. TCRdb passed the PCR reads through MiXCR, listing each CDR3 protein once. The table has hundreds of thousands of distinct CDR3 sequences, around 60% seen once. The germline CDR1 and CDR2 sequences are SGHRS and YFSETQ. The length of the CDR3 is 15 residues. Trimming stripped 5 bases from V and 0 bases from J, with 14 bases between. To note about this clonotype: Its target is unknown.

The V call is TRBV5-1, the J call TRBJ2-5, with D possibly matching TRBD2 (5 bases). The TCR was taken from a girl aged 2-10 years with multiple sclerosis. Sequenced material: blood. The CDR3 coding sequence is TGCGCCAGCAGAAACGTGGCGGGTTACCAAGAGACCCAGTACTTC. Translated, it gives CASRNVAGYQETQYF.